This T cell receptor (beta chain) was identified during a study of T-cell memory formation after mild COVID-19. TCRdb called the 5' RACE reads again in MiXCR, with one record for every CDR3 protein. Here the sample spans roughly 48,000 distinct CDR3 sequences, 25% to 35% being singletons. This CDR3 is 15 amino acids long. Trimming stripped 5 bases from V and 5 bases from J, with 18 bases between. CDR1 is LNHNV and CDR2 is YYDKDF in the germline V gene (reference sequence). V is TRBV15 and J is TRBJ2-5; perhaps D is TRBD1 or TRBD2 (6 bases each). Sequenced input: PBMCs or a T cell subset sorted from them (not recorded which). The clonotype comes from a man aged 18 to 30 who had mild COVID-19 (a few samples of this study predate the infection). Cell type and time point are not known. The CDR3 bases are TGTGCCACCAGCCTCAATCGGGGGCTGCGGGAGACCCAGTACTTC. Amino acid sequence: CATSLNRGLRETQYF.